This section outlines one TCR beta chain sequence together with its context. As yet, its antigen is unknown. The data belong to a study of T cell responses to AZD1222 COVID-19 vaccine. Study as a whole: Second doses that came at about 4 or about 12 weeks were put together. General observations from the study: Nearly half of unique spike-specific TCRs reportedly avoided B.1.351 and B.1.1.7 mutated regions. Seropositive AZD1222 recipients at baseline numbered only 6 or 7. Clonal diversity was possibly underestimated; the donors were predominantly white British and more often female.

The CDR3 has 13 amino acids. Germline V gene data show CDR1 as MNHNY and CDR2 as SVGAGI (reference sequence). V lost 6 bases to trimming and J lost 9 bases, with 12 bases between them. TCRdb keeps only in-frame clones here, not all; method: immunoSEQ multiplex PCR. The table has some 150,000 clones, around 92% seen once. The receptor comes from an adult in good health. This specimen consisted of peripheral blood, obtained on day 0 of AZD1222 vaccination. This chain links TRBV6-6 with TRBJ2-6; tentative D call: TRBD1 (5 bases). CDR3 in amino acids: CASSWGRGNVLTF. The CDR3 coding sequence is TGTGCCAGCAGCTGGGGCCGTGGCAACGTCCTGACTTTC.